This TCR beta chain was found in a study of blood T cell repertoires in COVID-19. Study-level information: COVID-19 samples collected from the United States, Italy and Spain covered acute and convalescent phases. T cells, B-cell-depleted T cells, or PBMCs supplied cDNA or gDNA.

This table comes from immunoSEQ multiplex PCR, and its TCRdb copy is limited to in-frame clones, with some not included. Of 200,000 or so clones in the sample, roughly 81% were seen once. CDR3 size: 14 residues. Germline CDR1 reads SGHKS; CDR2 reads YYEKEE (reference sequence). Trimming took off 1 base at V and 4 bases at J, with 11 bases between the two ends. Patients of the Seattle cohort, enrolled during active infection, were followed longitudinally. The clonotype comes from a woman older than 75 with COVID-19, enrolled during active disease. Sequencing was done on a sample of peripheral blood. V gene TRBV5-5 combines with J gene TRBJ1-2; D gene unclear. The CDR3, as DNA: TGTGCCAGCAGCTTGCACGAGGATGGCTATGGCTACACCTTC. This gives the protein CASSLHEDGYGYTF.